These 31 T cell receptor beta chains originate from one sample sequenced in a study of shared clonotypes between healthy human individuals. Profiling relied on immunoSEQ multiplex PCR, and the TCRdb table lists in-frame clones only, not all of them. This table holds 2 million to 2.5 million clones, approximately 94% found once. Sequenced material: naive CD4+ T cells sorted from blood. Subset given: CD45RA+ positively selected. The source of these receptors is a man aged 18 to 30 in good health.

This clone appeared once. The V and J genes are TRBV10-3 and TRBJ2-5; no reliable D call. The germline CDR1 and CDR2 sequences are ENHRY and SYGVKD. V lost 8 bases and J 5 bases, leaving 24 bases between the germline ends. There are 16 residues in the CDR3. The CDR3 reads CAIGMVAETSKETQYF. As DNA, the CDR3 is TGTGCCATCGGGATGGTTGCAGAAACGAGTAAGGAGACCCAGTACTTC.

CDR3 sequence (DNA): TGTGCCAGCAGACTAGCTTCCAATGAGCAGTTCTTC. Residues: CASRLASNEQFF. The chain is built from TRBV2 and TRBJ2-1, with D possibly matching TRBD2 (6 bases). Germline lookup yields CDR1 SNHLY and CDR2 FYNNEI. The V and J ends lost 6 bases and 6 bases respectively, with 9 bases between them. CDR3 size: 12 residues.

The rearrangement uses TRBV2 and TRBJ2-3, with a tentative D call TRBD1 (6 bases). The CDR3 totals 14 residues. With 4 bases removed from V and 1 base from J, the gap between germline ends came to 9 bases. The germline V gene has CDR1 SNHLY and CDR2 FYNNEI. As DNA, the CDR3 is TGTGCCAGCAGTGTTTCAGGGGGCACAGATACGCAGTATTTT. Residues: CASSVSGGTDTQYF.

V gene TRBV5-4 combines with J gene TRBJ1-1; D perhaps matches TRBD1 (5 bases). V was clipped by 3 bases and J by 1 base, with 19 bases between them. Germline loops: CDR1 SGHNT, CDR2 YYREEE (reference sequence). The CDR3 totals 17 residues. In DNA, the CDR3 is TGTGCCAGCAGCTCCATGACAGATCGCGTGGGGAACACTGAAGCTTTCTTT. This translates into CASSSMTDRVGNTEAFF.

This chain joins TRBV2 and TRBJ2-5; 7 bases match TRBD1. The CDR3 has 14 residues. Germline V CDR1 and CDR2: SNHLY, FYNNEI. J lost 5 bases, V lost 5 bases, and 8 bases had no gene match. The CDR3 sequence: CASSLYRGRETQYF. CDR3 nucleotides: TGTGCCAGCAGTCTTTACAGGGGACGGGAGACCCAGTACTTC.

This rearrangement joins TRBV29-1 to TRBJ1-2; possibly TRBD1 for D (5 bases). Trimming took off 7 bases at V and 3 bases at J, with 12 bases between the two ends. The CDR3 is 12 residues long. The germline V gene encodes CDR1 SQVTM and CDR2 ANQGSEA. The CDR3 spells CSELPRDYGYTF. The CDR3 DNA reads as TGCAGCGAACTCCCCAGGGACTATGGCTACACCTTC.

The chain is built from TRBV2 and TRBJ1-4, with no clear D. V was trimmed by 4 bases and J by 11 bases, leaving 8 bases between them. The CDR3 is made up of 11 amino acids. CDR1 is SNHLY and CDR2 is FYNNEI in the germline V gene. CDR3 amino acids: CASSGVDKLFF. The CDR3 nucleotides are TGTGCCAGCAGTGGCGTGGATAAACTGTTTTTT.

This clone occurred a few times. The chain employs TRBV25-1 and TRBJ2-2; maybe TRBD1 (6 bases). This CDR3 contains 15 residues. The germline gives CDR1 MGHDK, CDR2 SYGVNS. Trimming took 1 base from V and 0 from J, leaving 6 bases between them. Here the CDR3 DNA reads TGTGCCAGCAGTGAATGGACAGCGAACACCGGGGAGCTGTTTTTT. Translated, it gives CASSEWTANTGELFF.

This chain joins TRBV5-1 and TRBJ2-5, with D perhaps matching TRBD1 (6 bases). Germline values: CDR1 SGHRS, CDR2 YFSETQ. This CDR3 comprises 15 residues. V was clipped by 4 bases and J by 4 bases, with 17 bases between them. The CDR3 is CASSAEGDKGETQYF. CDR3 sequence (DNA): TGCGCCAGCAGCGCCGAGGGGGACAAGGGAGAGACCCAGTACTTC.

This clone came up once. The chain has TRBV19 and TRBJ2-3, with D unresolved. Per germline, CDR1 LNHDA and CDR2 SQIVND (reference sequence). Trimming left V 5 bases short and J 1 base short, with 16 bases between. The CDR3 totals 16 residues. The CDR3: CASSGMEPGGTDTQYF. The DNA of the CDR3 is TGTGCCAGTAGTGGAATGGAGCCTGGGGGCACAGATACGCAGTATTTT. The entire variable domain, with the rest obtained from reference TRBV19 and TRBJ2-3, is as follows: DGGITQSPKYLFRKEGQNVTLSCEQNLNHDAMYWYRQDPGQGLRLIYYSQIVNDFQKGDIAEGYSVSREKKESFPLTVTSAQKNPTAFYLCASSGMEPGGTDTQYFGPGTRLTVL.

V is TRBV4-1 and J is TRBJ2-1, with no clear D. CDR3 length: 16 residues. The germline V gene has CDR1 MGHRA and CDR2 YSYEKL. The ends were cut back, 1 base at V and 2 bases at J, with 12 bases in the middle. The CDR3: CASSQGPQATYNEQFF. The CDR3 nucleotides are TGCGCCAGCAGCCAAGGGCCGCAGGCCACCTACAATGAGCAGTTCTTC.

This clone showed up just once. This chain uses TRBV20-1 with TRBJ2-1; D unclear. CDR1 is DFQATT and CDR2 is SNEGSKA in the germline V gene (reference sequence). This CDR3 contains 11 residues. Trimming left V 6 bases short and J 12 bases short, with 15 bases between. Here the CDR3 reads CSAIGLAGQFF. CDR3 coding DNA: TGCAGTGCGATAGGGTTGGCAGGGCAGTTCTTC.

V is TRBV6-5 and J is TRBJ1-5; tentative D call: TRBD1 (5 bases). This CDR3 has 14 residues. Germline V gene sequence: CDR1 MNHEY, CDR2 SVGAGI. V lost 0 bases and J lost 7, with 10 bases in between. In nucleotides, the CDR3 is TGTGCCAGCAGTTACTCGACAGCGGGGCAGCCCCAGCATTTT. Its translation: CASSYSTAGQPQHF.

This chain links TRBV30 with TRBJ1-1, with TRBD1 matching 9 bases. V lost 5 bases to trimming and J lost 5 bases; unmatched junction nucleotides: 6. The CDR3 is made up of 13 amino acids. Germline V lookup: CDR1 GTSNPN, CDR2 SVGIG (reference sequence). DNA for the CDR3: TGTGCCTGGGGCCCGGGGACAGGGACTGAAGCTTTCTTT. Translated: CAWGPGTGTEAFF.

This chain connects TRBV27 to TRBJ1-4; the D is unclear. The V end was cut by 3 bases, the J end by 6 bases, with 8 bases between. This CDR3 region has 13 residues. Germline CDR1 and CDR2: MNHEY and SMNVEV (reference sequence). For the CDR3, the DNA is TGTGCCAGCAGTTTTAAAGGCGATGAAAAACTGTTTTTT. It codes for CASSFKGDEKLFF.

CDR3 DNA: TGTGCCAGCAGCTTGGGACTGTACTCTGGGGCCAACGTCCTGACTTTC. Amino acid sequence: CASSLGLYSGANVLTF. This sequence joins TRBV5-6 and TRBJ2-6, with unresolved D. The V end was cut by 0 bases, the J end by 0 bases, with 7 bases between. The germline gives CDR1 SGHDT, CDR2 YYEEEE. The CDR3 length is 16 residues.

This chain's CDR3 is CASKPPNQETQYF. DNA for the CDR3: TGCGCCAGCAAACCACCGAACCAAGAGACCCAGTACTTC. V gene TRBV5-1 combines with J gene TRBJ2-5; no clear D gene. The germline V gene has CDR1 SGHRS and CDR2 YFSETQ. The CDR3 loop spans 13 amino acids. The ends were cut back, 6 bases at V and 0 bases at J, with 9 bases in the middle.

V is TRBV11-3 and J is TRBJ2-2; 11 nucleotides align to TRBD2. This CDR3 is 16 amino acids long. V lost 3 bases and J lost 6; bases outside the gene matches: 6. Germline values: CDR1 SGHNT, CDR2 YENEEA. This CDR3 reads CASSFSGLAASGELFF. The CDR3 DNA is TGTGCCAGCAGCTTCTCGGGACTAGCGGCCTCCGGGGAGCTGTTTTTT.

The chain is built from TRBV6-1 and TRBJ2-3; 8 nucleotides line up with TRBD2. Germline CDR1 reads MNHNS; CDR2 reads SASEGT. With V trimmed by 1 base and J by 4 bases, 7 bases remained unmatched. The CDR3 sequence is 16 residues long. The CDR3: CASSEEIAGRADTQYF. The CDR3 region has the DNA TGTGCCAGCAGTGAAGAAATAGCGGGAAGGGCAGATACGCAGTATTTT.

J is TRBJ2-1 and V is TRBV2, with D tentatively TRBD2 (5 bases). Germline V gene data show CDR1 as SNHLY and CDR2 as FYNNEI. The germline V and J ends were trimmed by 6 bases and 8 bases, with 11 bases remaining between them. The CDR3 length is 12 residues. The chain's CDR3 is CASSGENHEQFF. In DNA form, the CDR3 reads TGTGCCAGCAGCGGGGAAAACCATGAGCAGTTCTTC.

This clone has just one count. The chain couples TRBV7-3 to TRBJ2-3; D ambiguous. This CDR3 has 13 residues. V dropped 1 base and J dropped 2 bases, with 4 bases sitting between them. Germline CDR1 is SGHTA and CDR2 is FQGTGA. The CDR3 bases are TGTGCCAGCAGCTTAAGCCCCACAGATACGCAGTATTTT. This gives the protein CASSLSPTDTQYF.

The chain uses TRBV7-6 and TRBJ2-1; D possibly corresponds to TRBD1 (5 bases). The CDR3 is made up of 16 amino acids. The V end was cut by 4 bases, the J end by 3 bases, with 16 bases between. CDR1 is SGHVS and CDR2 is FNYEAQ in the germline V gene. The CDR3 sequence is CASSSHVQAVYNEQFF. The CDR3 DNA reads as TGTGCCAGCAGCTCCCACGTACAGGCCGTCTACAATGAGCAGTTCTTC.

In its sample, this clone was seen once. The chain employs TRBV7-9 and TRBJ1-4, with D possibly being TRBD1 (5 bases). V dropped 5 bases and J dropped 7 bases, with 14 bases sitting between them. The CDR3 has 14 residues. CDR1 and CDR2 (germline): SEHNR, FQNEAQ (reference sequence). In DNA, the CDR3 is TGTGCCAGCAGCATGACAGTGAACGGTGAAAAACTGTTTTTT. Translated, it gives CASSMTVNGEKLFF. Filled out from reference TRBV7-9 and TRBJ1-4, the complete variable domain reads DTGVSQNPRHKITKRGQNVTFRCDPISEHNRLYWYRQTLGQGPEFLTYFQNEAQLEKSRLLSDRFSAERPKGSFSTLEIQRTEQGDSAMYLCASSMTVNGEKLFFGSGTQLSVL.

This chain connects TRBV7-2 to TRBJ1-3; a weak D match, TRBD1 (5 bases). The CDR3 contains 16 residues. Looked up from germline, CDR1 is SGHTA and CDR2 is FQGNSA. V was trimmed by 0 bases and J by 0 bases, leaving 9 bases between them. The CDR3 nucleotides are TGTGCCAGCAGCTTAGCGTCAGGGCTCTCTGGAAACACCATATATTTT. Translating it yields CASSLASGLSGNTIYF.

The chain combines TRBV2 with TRBJ2-1; D is ambiguous. This CDR3 is 15 amino acids long. V was clipped by 3 bases and J by 1 base, with 10 bases between them. Per germline, CDR1 SNHLY and CDR2 FYNNEI. This chain's CDR3 is CASSDGSSSYNEQFF. CDR3 DNA sequence: TGTGCCAGCAGTGATGGGTCGAGTTCCTACAATGAGCAGTTCTTC.

The sample holds one count of this clone. The rearrangement joins TRBV28 to TRBJ2-2; D ambiguous. This CDR3 region has 14 residues. From germline, CDR1 is MDHEN and CDR2 SYDVKM. The V and J ends lost 2 bases and 1 base respectively, with 5 bases between them. The CDR3 region is CASSLHMNTGELFF. The CDR3 DNA is TGTGCCAGCAGTTTACACATGAACACCGGGGAGCTGTTTTTT.

This chain links TRBV7-3 with TRBJ2-3, with D tentatively TRBD1 (6 bases). The CDR3 totals 15 residues. Germline CDR1 and CDR2: SGHTA and FQGTGA. Trimming cost V 3 bases and J 1 base, with 11 bases left between them. CDR3 DNA: TGTGCCAGCAGCTTTTCAGGGGTTGGCACAGATACGCAGTATTTT. Protein: CASSFSGVGTDTQYF.

The chain carries TRBV5-1 and TRBJ2-1; 8 nucleotides agree with TRBD1. Per germline, CDR1 SGHRS and CDR2 YFSETQ. Germline trimming cut 3 bases from V and 8 bases from J; bases unmatched to any gene: 7. This CDR3 spans 14 amino acids. The CDR3 is CASSWRQGRDEQFF. DNA for the CDR3: TGCGCCAGCAGCTGGCGACAGGGGCGCGATGAGCAGTTCTTC.

This sequence joins TRBV7-9 and TRBJ1-6, with D possibly matching TRBD1 (5 bases). Trimming removed 4 bases at V and 9 bases at J, with 16 bases between. This CDR3 is 15 amino acids long. Per germline, CDR1 SEHNR and CDR2 FQNEAQ (reference sequence). The CDR3 loop reads CASSSYLDGGSPLHF. The CDR3 nucleotides read TGTGCCAGCAGCTCATACCTTGACGGGGGTTCACCCCTCCACTTT.

The chain is built from TRBV14 and TRBJ1-2; TRBD1 might be the D (5 bases). There are 15 residues in the CDR3. Germline CDR1 reads SGHDN; CDR2 reads FVKESK. V lost 3 bases to trimming and J lost 7 bases, with 18 bases between them. The CDR3 here is CASSQITGSPGGYTF. The DNA for the CDR3 is TGTGCCAGCAGCCAGATTACAGGCTCTCCGGGTGGCTACACCTTC.

The chain couples TRBV5-1 to TRBJ1-1; 7 nucleotides align to TRBD1. From germline, CDR1 is SGHRS and CDR2 YFSETQ. V lost 3 bases and J lost 1; bases outside the gene matches: 3. CDR3 length equals 14 residues. CDR3 sequence reads: CASSSGGSNTEAFF. CDR3 in DNA: TGCGCCAGCAGCTCAGGGGGTTCGAACACTGAAGCTTTCTTT.